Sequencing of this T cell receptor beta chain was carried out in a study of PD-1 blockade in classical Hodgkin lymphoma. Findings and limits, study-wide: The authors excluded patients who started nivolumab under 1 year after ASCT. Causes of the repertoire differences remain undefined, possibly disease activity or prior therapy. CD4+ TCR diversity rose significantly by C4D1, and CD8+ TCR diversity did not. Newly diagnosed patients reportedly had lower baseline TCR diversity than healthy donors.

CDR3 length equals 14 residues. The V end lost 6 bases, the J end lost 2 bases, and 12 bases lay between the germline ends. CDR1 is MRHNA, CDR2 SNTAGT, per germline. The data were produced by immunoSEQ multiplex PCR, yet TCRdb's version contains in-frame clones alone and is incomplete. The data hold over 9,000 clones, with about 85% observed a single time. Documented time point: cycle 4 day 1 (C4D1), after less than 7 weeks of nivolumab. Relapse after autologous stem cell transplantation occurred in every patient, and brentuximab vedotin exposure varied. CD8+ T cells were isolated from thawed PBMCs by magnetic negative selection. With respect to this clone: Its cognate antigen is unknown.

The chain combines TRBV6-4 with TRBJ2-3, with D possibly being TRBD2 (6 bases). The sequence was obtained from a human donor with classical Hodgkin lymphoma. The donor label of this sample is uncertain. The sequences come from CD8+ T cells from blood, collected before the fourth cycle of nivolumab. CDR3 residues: CASSHGGITDTQYF. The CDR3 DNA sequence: TGTGCCAGCAGCCACGGGGGAATCACAGATACGCAGTATTTT.